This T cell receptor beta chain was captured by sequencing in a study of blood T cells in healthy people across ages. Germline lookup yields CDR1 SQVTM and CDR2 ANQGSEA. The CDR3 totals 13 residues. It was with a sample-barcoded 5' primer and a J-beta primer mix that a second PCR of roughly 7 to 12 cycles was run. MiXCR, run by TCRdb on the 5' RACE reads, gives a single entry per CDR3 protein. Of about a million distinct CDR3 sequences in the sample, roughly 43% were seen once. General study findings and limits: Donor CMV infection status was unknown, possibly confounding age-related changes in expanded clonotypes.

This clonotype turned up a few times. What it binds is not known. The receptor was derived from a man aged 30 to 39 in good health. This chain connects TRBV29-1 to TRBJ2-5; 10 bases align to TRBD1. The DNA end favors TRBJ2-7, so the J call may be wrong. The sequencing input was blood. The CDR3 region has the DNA TGCAGCGTTGGACAGGGGGCTGGGAACGAGCAGTACTTC. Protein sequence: CSVGQGAGNEQYF.